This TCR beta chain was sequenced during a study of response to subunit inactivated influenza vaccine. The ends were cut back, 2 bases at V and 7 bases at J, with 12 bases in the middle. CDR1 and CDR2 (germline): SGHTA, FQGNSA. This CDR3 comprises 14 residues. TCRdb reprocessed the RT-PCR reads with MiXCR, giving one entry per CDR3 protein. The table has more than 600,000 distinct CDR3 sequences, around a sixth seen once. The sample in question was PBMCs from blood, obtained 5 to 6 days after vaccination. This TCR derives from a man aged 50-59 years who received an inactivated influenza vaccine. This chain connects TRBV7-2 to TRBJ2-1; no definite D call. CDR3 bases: TGTGCCAGCAGCTTATTGCAGGTTGCGAATGAGCAGTTCTTC. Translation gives CASSLLQVANEQFF.